This T cell receptor beta chain originates from a study of control samples from healthy donors and cancer patients. Germline-derived CDR1 and CDR2 are SGHRS and YFSETQ. The CDR3 covers 17 residues. V gave up 0 bases and J gave up 6 bases, with 21 bases separating them. With respect to this clone: This sample includes further DNA sequences coding for the same CDR3.

Method: immunoSEQ multiplex PCR; TCRdb's copy keeps in-frame clones and lacks some. Of roughly 120,000 clones in the sample, 85% to 90% were seen once. The specimen sequenced was blood. V gene TRBV5-1 combines with J gene TRBJ2-5; the D gene is possibly TRBD2 (9 bases). The TCR originated in a woman in her 70s in good health. CDR3 amino acids: CASSLDPGGGGAQTQYF. CDR3 DNA sequence: TGCGCCAGCAGCTTGGACCCAGGGGGCGGGGGGGCTCAGACCCAGTACTTC.